The T cell receptor beta chain under discussion was sequenced for a study of monozygotic twins with inflammatory bowel disease. Molecular identifiers with 6-nucleotide sample barcodes were added during cDNA synthesis via template switching. TCRdb reprocessed the 5' RACE reads and stores each CDR3 protein as one record, lacking DNA. The sample table sets out fewer than 200,000 distinct CDR3 sequences. CDR1 and CDR2 from the germline V gene are DFQATT and SNEGSKA (reference sequence). The CDR3 has 12 amino acids. General study results and limits: Compared with healthy twins, IBD patients shared fewer clonotypes with others, especially with disease activity. A reduction in TCRbeta diversity (inverse Simpson) was seen in IBD patients relative to healthy co-twins. The study supported no single strong signal or clonotype linked to IBD.

As regards this clonotype: What it binds is not known.

This clonotype originated in a human donor with ulcerative colitis or Crohn's disease, or a healthy co-twin of an affected twin (not recorded which). This sequence joins TRBV20-1 and TRBJ1-5; lacking DNA, the TRBD1 call made by TCRdb goes unchecked. Source material: blood. The CDR3: CSQGSLNQPQHF.